This TCR beta chain comes out of a study of T cell responses to AZD1222 COVID-19 vaccine. Study-wide results and limits: Clonal diversity may have been underestimated in mostly white British donors. Elevations in Spike-specific TCR breadth and depth followed administration of two AZD1222 doses.

Assay: immunoSEQ multiplex PCR; the TCRdb copy retains only in-frame clones and omits some. The sample shows 95,000 to 150,000 clones, around 91% of them seen only once. V lost 1 base and J 4 bases, leaving 5 bases between the germline ends. The CDR3 has 13 amino acids. Germline assignment: CDR1 ENHRY and CDR2 SYGVKD. To note about this clone: The antigen is undetermined.

The input for sequencing was peripheral blood, taken on day 0 of AZD1222 vaccination. The clonotype was recovered from an adult in good health. The rearrangement links TRBV10-3 to TRBJ2-1, with unresolved D. CDR3 loop: CAISELTYNEQFF. The CDR3 DNA is TGTGCCATCAGTGAGTTGACATACAATGAGCAGTTCTTC.